A selection of T cell receptor beta chains follows, all from one sample in a study of naive and memory T cell subsets. One entry per CDR3 protein results from TCRdb running MiXCR on the UMI-ligation and nested PCR reads. The sample has tens of thousands of distinct CDR3 sequences, roughly 14% seen once. Sequenced material: central memory CD4+ T cells from blood. These receptor sequences come from a human donor in good health. Each CDR3 is given with its conserved first and last residue. Fields, in order: clone size, J gene, D gene, V gene, CDR3 DNA, CDR3 protein. A D gene is named only where the DNA matches it firmly. Clone size is shown for a subset of rows, as once, few, many or a class of expanded clone.

clone size: NA; J gene: TRBJ1-2; D gene: TRBD1; V gene: TRBV6-6; CDR3 DNA: TGTGCCAGCACTCATGACAGGGACGGTGGCTACAACTTC; CDR3 protein: CASTHDRDGGYNF
clone size: NA; J gene: TRBJ1-2; D gene: NA; V gene: TRBV12-3/TRBV12-4; CDR3 DNA: TGTGCCAGCAGTGTGCAGGGACACCTCTATGGCTACACCTTC; CDR3 protein: CASSVQGHLYGYTF
clone size: many; J gene: TRBJ1-4; D gene: NA; V gene: TRBV5-6; CDR3 DNA: TGTGCCAGCAGCTTGGACTTCGGTGAAAAACTGTTTTTT; CDR3 protein: CASSLDFGEKLFF
clone size: many; J gene: TRBJ2-4; D gene: TRBD1; V gene: TRBV20-1; CDR3 DNA: TGCAGTGCTAGTTGGTTAGGGGGCCTTGCTATAAACATTCAGTACTTC; CDR3 protein: CSASWLGGLAINIQYF
clone size: few; J gene: TRBJ1-5; D gene: NA; V gene: TRBV10-3; CDR3 DNA: TGTGCCATCAGTGAGTCCGGCAGGGGAGATCAGCCCCAGCATTTT; CDR3 protein: CAISESGRGDQPQHF
clone size: NA; J gene: TRBJ2-5; D gene: TRBD2; V gene: TRBV12-3/TRBV12-4; CDR3 DNA: TGTGCCAGCAGGGGACTAGCGAAGGAAGAGACCCAGTACTTC; CDR3 protein: CASRGLAKEETQYF
clone size: few; J gene: TRBJ1-2; D gene: NA; V gene: TRBV7-2; CDR3 DNA: TGTGCCAGCAGCTTAGCTTGGGGGGGGGGAACCTATGGCTACACCTTC; CDR3 protein: CASSLAWGGGTYGYTF
clone size: few; J gene: TRBJ2-2; D gene: NA; V gene: TRBV29-1; CDR3 DNA: TGCAGCGCTGGGTGGGGGTCGAACACCGGGGAGCTGTTTTTT; CDR3 protein: CSAGWGSNTGELFF
clone size: NA; J gene: TRBJ2-1; D gene: NA; V gene: TRBV29-1; CDR3 DNA: TGCAGCGTTGACTCGGACGTAGACAATGAGCAGTTCTTC; CDR3 protein: CSVDSDVDNEQFF
clone size: few; J gene: TRBJ1-4; D gene: NA; V gene: TRBV7-2; CDR3 DNA: TGTGCCAGCAGCTTTGGTGGTTCGGATGAAAAACTGTTTTTT; CDR3 protein: CASSFGGSDEKLFF
clone size: NA; J gene: TRBJ1-1; D gene: NA; V gene: TRBV5-1; CDR3 DNA: TGCGCCAGCAGCTTGAGCAGACGGACAGCGAACACTGAAGCTTTCTTT; CDR3 protein: CASSLSRRTANTEAFF
clone size: NA; J gene: TRBJ2-1; D gene: NA; V gene: TRBV11-1; CDR3 DNA: TGTGCCAGCAGCCGCTCCAGGGTTTACAATGAGCAGTTCTTC; CDR3 protein: CASSRSRVYNEQFF
clone size: NA; J gene: TRBJ2-7; D gene: NA; V gene: TRBV20-1; CDR3 DNA: TGCAGTGCTTTCCTAGCGCGTCCGCCCTACGAGCAGTACTTC; CDR3 protein: CSAFLARPPYEQYF
clone size: NA; J gene: TRBJ2-7; D gene: NA; V gene: TRBV28; CDR3 DNA: TGTGCCAGCACCCCCTGGGGAGGCGAATGGTCCTACGAGCAGTACTTC; CDR3 protein: CASTPWGGEWSYEQYF
clone size: NA; J gene: TRBJ2-7; D gene: NA; V gene: TRBV6-5; CDR3 DNA: TGTGCCAGCGGTGGGAACTCCTACAAGCAGTACTTC; CDR3 protein: CASGGNSYKQYF
clone size: NA; J gene: TRBJ2-3; D gene: NA; V gene: TRBV29-1; CDR3 DNA: TGCAGCGTTGACGCGGGTGAGGATACGCAGTATTTT; CDR3 protein: CSVDAGEDTQYF
clone size: few; J gene: TRBJ1-6; D gene: TRBD1; V gene: TRBV5-1; CDR3 DNA: TGCGCCAGCAGTCTCGGACAGGGGGGATCACCCCTCCACTTT; CDR3 protein: CASSLGQGGSPLHF
clone size: few; J gene: TRBJ2-7; D gene: TRBD1; V gene: TRBV7-6; CDR3 DNA: TGTGCCAGCAGCCTAAACAGGGGACCCTCCTACGAGCAGTACTTC; CDR3 protein: CASSLNRGPSYEQYF
clone size: NA; J gene: TRBJ2-4; D gene: NA; V gene: TRBV5-5; CDR3 DNA: TGTGCCAGCAGCTCGTTCAAAGGGGACGGCATTCGGTACTTC; CDR3 protein: CASSSFKGDGIRYF
clone size: few; J gene: TRBJ2-1; D gene: NA; V gene: TRBV5-4; CDR3 DNA: TGTGCCAGCAGCTTGACCGGCCCCTACAATGAGCAGTTCTTC; CDR3 protein: CASSLTGPYNEQFF